A single sample is the source of the 21 T cell receptor beta chains below, sequenced in a study of blood T cell repertoires in COVID-19. The table came from immunoSEQ multiplex PCR; TCRdb's copy has only in-frame clones and leaves some out. The profile covers about 150,000 clones, with around 83% appearing a single time and roughly 12% taken by the ten largest. Sequencing input: peripheral blood. These receptors all come from a woman aged 60-75 years with COVID-19, enrolled during active disease.

This rearrangement joins TRBV10-1 to TRBJ1-4; 10 bases match TRBD1. V lost 2 bases, J lost 5 bases, and 11 bases stayed unmatched. The CDR3 loop spans 18 amino acids. From germline, CDR1 is WNHNN and CDR2 SYGVQD (reference sequence). CDR3 nucleotides: TGCGCCAGCAGTGAGGTGAAAGGACCGGGACAGGGGAATGAAAAACTGTTTTTT. It is translated as CASSEVKGPGQGNEKLFF.

The CDR3 region is CASSFPLQGAYGYTF. For the CDR3, the DNA is TGTGCCAGCAGCTTCCCCTTACAGGGGGCCTATGGCTACACCTTC. The chain links TRBV5-6 to TRBJ1-2; 9 nucleotides agree with TRBD1. The germline V gene encodes CDR1 SGHDT and CDR2 YYEEEE. The CDR3 length is 15 residues. V dropped 2 bases and J dropped 4; count of bases not matched to a gene: 6.

The CDR3 is CASSTGTRQETQYF. CDR3 DNA sequence: TGTGCCAGCAGCACCGGGACACGACAAGAGACCCAGTACTTC. The chain has TRBV5-4 and TRBJ2-5; maybe TRBD1 (6 bases). V shed 4 bases and J shed 2 bases, with 12 bases lying between them. In germline, CDR1 is SGHNT, CDR2 YYREEE (reference sequence). The CDR3 length is 14 residues.

The genes are TRBV13 and TRBJ2-5; tentatively, D is TRBD2 (7 bases). The germline V gene has CDR1 PRHDT and CDR2 FYEKMQ (reference sequence). The CDR3 spans 13 residues. V was clipped by 8 bases and J by 3 bases, with 13 bases between them. The chain's CDR3 is CASGGLAEETQYF. The CDR3 DNA reads TGTGCCAGCGGGGGGCTAGCGGAAGAGACCCAGTACTTC.

V usage is TRBV5-4 and J usage is TRBJ1-5; a weak D match, TRBD1 (6 bases). The V gene's germline CDR1 is SGHNT and CDR2 YYREEE (reference sequence). Deletions cut 0 bases from V and 4 bases from J, with 11 bases between. The CDR3 runs 15 residues. In DNA, the CDR3 is TGTGCCAGCAGCTTGGCTGGACAGAGAAATCAGCCCCAGCATTTT. It codes for CASSLAGQRNQPQHF.

This clone was recorded once. CDR3: CASTEGLEGTQYF. For the CDR3, the DNA is TGTGCCAGTACAGAGGGACTAGAAGGGACCCAGTACTTC. This rearrangement joins TRBV19 to TRBJ2-5, with 8 bases fitting TRBD2. The V segment lost 7 bases and the J segment 7 bases; nucleotides outside the gene matches: 8. The CDR3 totals 13 residues. Germline CDR1 is LNHDA and CDR2 is SQIVND (reference sequence).

V and J are TRBV5-1 and TRBJ1-1; 9 positions agree with TRBD1. The V segment lost 0 bases and the J segment 7 bases; nucleotides outside the gene matches: 13. The CDR3 runs 17 residues. Germline V gene data show CDR1 as SGHRS and CDR2 as YFSETQ. The CDR3 DNA sequence: TGCGCCAGCAGCTTGGCCCCCTTAGACAGGGGGGACTTTGAAGCTTTCTTT. It translates to CASSLAPLDRGDFEAFF.

The V call is TRBV24-1, the J call TRBJ1-2; no reliable D call. The length of the CDR3 is 12 residues. Trimming pared 4 bases from V and 5 bases from J, leaving 7 bases between. Per the germline V gene, CDR1 is KGHDR and CDR2 is SFDVKD. DNA for the CDR3: TGTGCCACCAGTGAATACGGTTATGGCTACACCTTC. Translation: CATSEYGYGYTF.

The V and J genes are TRBV20-1 and TRBJ1-1, with D hard to call. This CDR3 spans 11 amino acids. Trimming took 7 bases from V and 8 from J, leaving 14 bases between them. Germline-derived CDR1 and CDR2 are DFQATT and SNEGSKA (reference sequence). Written as DNA, the CDR3 is TGCAGTGTAGCCGACTCATGGGAAGCTTTCTTT. This encodes CSVADSWEAFF.

The chain is built from TRBV11-2 and TRBJ2-1, with 9 positions matching TRBD2. The CDR3 is made up of 13 amino acids. Trimming cost V 4 bases and J 9 bases; bases outside gene matches: 4. Germline CDR1 is SGHAT and CDR2 is FQNNGV. As DNA, the CDR3 is TGTGCCAGCAGCTCCCCGCGGGGGGGTGAGCAGTTCTTC. It yields the protein CASSSPRGGEQFF. Combining the CDR3 with reference TRBV11-2 and TRBJ2-1 gives the whole variable domain EAGVAQSPRYKIIEKRQSVAFWCNPISGHATLYWYQQILGQGPKLLIQFQNNGVVDDSQLPKDRFSAERLKGVDSTLKIQPAKLEDSAVYLCASSSPRGGEQFFGPGTRLTVL.

The chain links TRBV11-2 to TRBJ2-5; the match to TRBD2 covers 7 bases. Per germline, CDR1 SGHAT and CDR2 FQNNGV. Germline trimming cut 1 base from V and 2 bases from J; bases unmatched to any gene: 7. The CDR3 spans 16 residues. Written as DNA, the CDR3 is TGTGCCAGCAGCTTAGGGGCTAGCGGTAGACAAGAGACCCAGTACTTC. Translated: CASSLGASGRQETQYF. The complete variable domain, with remaining parts taken from reference TRBV11-2 and TRBJ2-5, reads EAGVAQSPRYKIIEKRQSVAFWCNPISGHATLYWYQQILGQGPKLLIQFQNNGVVDDSQLPKDRFSAERLKGVDSTLKIQPAKLEDSAVYLCASSLGASGRQETQYFGPGTRLLVL.

The chain combines TRBV10-1 with TRBJ2-1, with 13 bases that match TRBD2. The CDR3 runs to 17 residues. V was clipped by 4 bases and J by 2 bases; unmatched bases: 5. Germline CDR1 reads WNHNN; CDR2 reads SYGVQD (reference sequence). CDR3 sequence reads: CASSGGLAGSAYNEQFF. The CDR3, as DNA: TGCGCCAGCAGTGGGGGACTAGCGGGATCGGCCTACAATGAGCAGTTCTTC.

The J gene is TRBJ1-4, the V gene TRBV15, with no clear D. Trimming shortened V by 0 bases and J by 8 bases, and 16 bases separated the two germline ends. The CDR3 loop spans 16 amino acids. Germline-derived CDR1 and CDR2 are LNHNV and YYDKDF (reference sequence). CDR3: CATSRDMGLGEEKLFF. CDR3 DNA: TGTGCCACCAGCAGAGATATGGGCCTCGGGGAAGAAAAACTGTTTTTT.

CDR3 in amino acids: CASSYPEGEQYV. The CDR3 region has the DNA TGTGCCAGCAGTTACCCTGAGGGCGAGCAGTACGTC. The J gene is TRBJ2-7, the V gene TRBV6-5; a possible D gene is TRBD2 (5 bases). V shed 2 bases and J shed 6 bases, with 8 bases lying between them. The CDR3 has 12 residues. From germline, CDR1 is MNHEY and CDR2 SVGAGI.

The rearrangement joins TRBV4-1 to TRBJ2-5, with D possibly matching TRBD2 (5 bases). The CDR3 extends over 17 amino acids. Germline CDR1 MGHRA, CDR2 YSYEKL. V was pared by 5 bases and J by 4 bases, with 23 bases between. CDR3 region: CASSSGSYQYRGETQYF. The CDR3 nucleotides read TGCGCCAGCAGCTCGGGTAGTTACCAGTACCGGGGAGAGACCCAGTACTTC.

The genes are TRBV7-9 and TRBJ2-3; 10 bases align to TRBD2. The CDR3 has 17 amino acids. The trim removed 2 bases at V and 0 bases at J, leaving 5 bases unmatched. CDR1 and CDR2 from the germline V gene are SEHNR and FQNEAQ (reference sequence). Here the CDR3 DNA reads TGTGCCAGCAGCTTACAACTAGCGGGATGGAGCACAGATACGCAGTATTTT. Translating it yields CASSLQLAGWSTDTQYF.

This sequence joins TRBV4-1 and TRBJ2-2, with D possibly matching TRBD1 (6 bases). The V and J ends lost 3 bases and 4 bases respectively, with 18 bases between them. Germline values: CDR1 MGHRA, CDR2 YSYEKL. This CDR3 region has 17 residues. As DNA, the CDR3 is TGCGCCAGCAGCCAGCCTCAGGGGTACGCAGTCACCGGGGAGCTGTTTTTT. It encodes CASSQPQGYAVTGELFF.

The chain links TRBV7-3 to TRBJ2-1, with a tentative D call TRBD2 (6 bases). The V gene's germline CDR1 is SGHTA and CDR2 FQGTGA. The CDR3 contains 16 residues. Deletions cut 4 bases from V and 2 bases from J, with 15 bases between. The CDR3 reads CASSSQSGPPYNEQFF. Here the CDR3 DNA reads TGTGCCAGCAGCTCCCAAAGCGGGCCCCCCTACAATGAGCAGTTCTTC.

This rearrangement joins TRBV6-5 to TRBJ2-5; TRBD2 matches at 8 bases. Germline V gene sequence: CDR1 MNHEY, CDR2 SVGAGI. V shed 3 bases and J 2 bases; nucleotides not matched to a gene: 2. The CDR3 has 14 residues. DNA of the CDR3: TGTGCCAGCAGTTATTCTAGCGGGCAAGAGACCCAGTACTTC. Amino acid sequence: CASSYSSGQETQYF.

The genes are TRBV5-4 and TRBJ1-2; D ambiguous. Germline lookup yields CDR1 SGHNT and CDR2 YYREEE (reference sequence). The CDR3 has 16 residues. The ends were cut back, 7 bases at V and 0 bases at J, with 19 bases in the middle. The CDR3 sequence is CASSPVHYPPNYGYTF. The DNA for the CDR3 is TGTGCCAGCTCGCCCGTACATTACCCCCCTAACTATGGCTACACCTTC.

This sequence joins TRBV9 and TRBJ1-4; the match to TRBD1 covers 7 bases. Germline V gene sequence: CDR1 SGDLS, CDR2 YYNGEE. V shed 3 bases, J shed 4 bases, and the junction held 6 bases outside the gene matches. The CDR3 consists of 15 residues. Here the CDR3 DNA reads TGTGCCAGCAGCGCCAGACAGGGCCTTAATGAAAAACTGTTTTTT. Its translation is CASSARQGLNEKLFF.